The clone carrying this T cell receptor (beta chain) is a singleton in its sample. These data belong to a study of control samples from healthy donors and cancer patients. Some clones are missing from TCRdb's copy, which holds only in-frame ones; the method was immunoSEQ multiplex PCR. Among approximately 120,000 clones listed, about 89% were seen once. Trimming cost V 4 bases and J 3 bases, with 15 bases left between them. The V gene's germline CDR1 is LGHNA and CDR2 YSLEER. The CDR3 has 15 residues. The clonotype comes from a woman aged 45-60 years in good health. Sequencing input: blood. This chain uses TRBV4-3 with TRBJ1-1; perhaps TRBD1 as D (6 bases). The CDR3, as DNA: TGCGCCAGCAGCCCGGACAGCGGGGGAGACACTGAAGCTTTCTTT. As protein: CASSPDSGGDTEAFF.